This TCR beta chain derives from a study of regulatory T cells in long-lasting Graves disease. Across the whole study: Persistent Graves' disease denoted over 5 years of antithyroid drugs plus positive TSH receptor antibodies.

Time point denoted: persistent/refractory GD, antithyroid drugs over 5 years with positive TRAb. After RNA was extracted from PBMCs, the TCR library was made from it. It was American Thyroid Association guidelines that determined Graves' disease diagnosis. The germline V gene has CDR1 MGHRA and CDR2 YSYEKL. This CDR3 is built from 16 residues. The V segment lost 3 bases and the J segment 2 bases; nucleotides outside the gene matches: 7. Of note for this clonotype: Antigen: not known.

Arm-PCR of CDR3 regions and iRepertoire HTBI primers were used to build TCR beta libraries. TCRdb processed the multiplex PCR reads anew with MiXCR; each CDR3 protein has one entry. The sample yields 700,000 or so distinct CDR3 sequences, about 30% seen once. Findings of the study overall: Gene preferences differed: TRBV28, TRBJ1-2, TRBJ2-5 in persistent cases. Relative to new patients (approximately 1,000), persistent patients exhibited greater sharing of public clonotypes (about 3,000).

The rearrangement joins TRBV4-1 to TRBJ1-2, with 9 bases fitting TRBD1. The TCR sequence derives from a female donor with Graves disease. This material consisted of peripheral blood mononuclear cells (PBMCs), taken when the disease was refractory, from a patient treated with antithyroid drugs. The CDR3 nucleotides are TGCGCCAGCAGCCAGCTTCAGGGACAGGGAAACTATGGCTACACCTTC. It specifies CASSQLQGQGNYGYTF.